The next 6 T cell receptor beta chains were all read from a single sample in a study of early T cells in non-severe SARS-CoV-2 infection. TCRdb analysed the 5' RACE reads with MiXCR anew, one entry per CDR3 protein. Here the sample spans fewer than 90,000 distinct CDR3 sequences, more than 13% being singletons. What was sequenced was whole blood. The source is an adult who was a healthcare worker with PCR-confirmed SARS-CoV-2 infection or an uninfected control (not recorded which).

The sample holds a few counts of this clonotype. The chain combines TRBV6-6 with TRBJ2-6; TRBD1 might be the D (5 bases). There are 16 residues in the CDR3. Germline V CDR1 and CDR2: MNHNY, SVGAGI (reference sequence). V lost 2 bases to trimming and J lost 0 bases, with 8 bases between them. DNA of the CDR3: TGTGCCAGCAGTTACCCCACAGGCTCTGGGGCCAACGTCCTGACTTTC. Protein sequence: CASSYPTGSGANVLTF.

This clonotype was found a few times. The gene calls are TRBV30 and TRBJ2-2; 7 bases are a match to TRBD1. The trim removed 1 base at V and 1 base at J, leaving 0 bases unmatched. Germline CDR1 reads GTSNPN; CDR2 reads SVGIG (reference sequence). The CDR3 is made up of 14 amino acids. CDR3 sequence reads: CAWSGTGNTGELFF. In DNA form, the CDR3 reads TGTGCCTGGAGTGGGACAGGGAACACCGGGGAGCTGTTTTTT.

The chain employs TRBV7-2 and TRBJ2-3; 8 bases fit TRBD2. V dropped 5 bases and J dropped 6; count of bases not matched to a gene: 13. From germline, CDR1 is SGHTA and CDR2 FQGNSA. The CDR3 has 16 residues. The CDR3 spells CASSLTSVLGFDTQYF. The CDR3 DNA reads as TGTGCCAGCAGCCTGACTAGCGTTCTTGGCTTCGATACGCAGTATTTT. Supplemented by reference TRBV7-2 and TRBJ2-3, the full variable domain reads GAGVSQSPSNKVTEKGKDVELRCDPISGHTALYWYRQSLGQGLEFLIYFQGNSAPDKSGLPSDRFSAERTGGSVSTLTIQRTQQEDSAVYLCASSLTSVLGFDTQYFGPGTRLTVL.

This clonotype appeared many times. The chain links TRBV19 to TRBJ1-5; weak D call: TRBD1 (6 bases). CDR3 length: 16 amino acids. The V end lost 7 bases, the J end lost 1 base, and 17 bases lay between the germline ends. The germline gives CDR1 LNHDA, CDR2 SQIVND (reference sequence). Here the CDR3 DNA reads TGTGCCAGTAAGCCAGGGGCCCATTTGAGCAATCAGCCCCAGCATTTT. Its translation is CASKPGAHLSNQPQHF.

This clonotype has a handful of counts. The chain combines TRBV5-1 with TRBJ1-2; D uncertain. Germline assignment: CDR1 SGHRS and CDR2 YFSETQ. This CDR3 region has 12 residues. The V end lost 2 bases, the J end lost 8 bases, and 10 bases lay between the germline ends. The CDR3 loop reads CASSFQDQGYTF. DNA for the CDR3: TGCGCCAGCAGCTTCCAGGATCAAGGCTACACCTTC.

The chain recombines TRBV11-1 with TRBJ2-1; D not certain. The CDR3 contains 14 residues. Germline V gene lookup returns CDR1 SGHAT and CDR2 FQDESV (reference sequence). V lost 2 bases and J 4 bases, leaving 9 bases between the germline ends. The CDR3 nucleotides read TGTGCCAGCAGCTTAAGGACGCCTTACAATGAGCAGTTCTTC. Translation: CASSLRTPYNEQFF.